A single sample gave rise to the 2 T cell receptor beta chains below, sequenced in a study of T-cell memory formation after mild COVID-19. TCRdb re-analysed the 5' RACE reads in MiXCR, keeping a single row per CDR3 protein. The table has some 350,000 distinct CDR3 sequences, about a sixth seen once. Sequencing was carried out using PBMCs or a T cell subset sorted from them (not recorded which). Every receptor here comes from a man aged 18 to 29 who had mild COVID-19 (a few samples of this study predate the infection). Cell type and time point are not known.

The V call is TRBV5-4, the J call TRBJ2-3; 11 nucleotides align to TRBD1. V shed 4 bases and J 4 bases; nucleotides not matched to a gene: 8. This CDR3 comprises 16 residues. CDR1 is SGHNT, CDR2 YYREEE, per germline (reference sequence). This CDR3 reads CASSAWRTGGADTQYF. CDR3 DNA: TGTGCCAGCAGCGCGTGGCGGACAGGGGGCGCAGATACGCAGTATTTT.

The chain employs TRBV5-1 and TRBJ1-2; maybe TRBD1 (5 bases). Trimming left V 4 bases short and J 6 bases short, with 13 bases between. CDR1 and CDR2 (germline): SGHRS, YFSETQ. The CDR3 runs 13 residues. The CDR3 region is CASSTPGGDGYTF. Here the CDR3 DNA reads TGCGCCAGCAGCACCCCGGGGGGAGATGGCTACACCTTC.